The subject of this entry is one TCR beta chain. What it binds is unknown. These data belong to a study of shared clonotypes between healthy human individuals. The CDR3 is made up of 12 amino acids. Trimming removed 1 base from V and 3 bases from J, with 5 bases in between. Assay execution proceeded at the deep level. Over several immunoSEQ plates, each subset's genomic DNA was distributed in even portions. Clones were read by immunoSEQ multiplex PCR, and TCRdb kept only the in-frame ones, dropping some. The profile shows approximately 2.4 million clones, roughly 95% of them singletons. Notes on the study in general: Read depth was anticipated to influence clonotype sharing among donors. What rarefaction showed was incomplete sorted-subset sequencing despite large depth.

The sample taken for sequencing was naive CD4+ T cells sorted from blood. The subset denotes: CD45RA+ positively selected. This sequence originates from a man aged 18 to 29 in good health. This chain joins TRBV5-3 and TRBJ2-7, with a tentative D call TRBD2 (5 bases). TRBV5-3 is an ORF, and what it does is uncertain. CDR3 region: CARSLRGYEQYF. CDR3 bases: TGTGCCAGAAGCTTGCGGGGCTACGAGCAGTACTTC.